This T cell receptor (beta chain) was observed in a study of molecular identifiers for immune sequencing clone quantification. The CDR3 length is 14 residues. Germline CDR1 SQVTM, CDR2 ANQGSEA. V lost 0 bases to trimming and J lost 4 bases; unmatched junction nucleotides: 5. From the PCR reads, TCRdb called clonotypes with MiXCR, one entry per CDR3 protein. The sample has about 320,000 distinct CDR3 sequences; about 21% are singletons. In this sample, this clonotype turned up many times. This chain uses TRBV29-1 with TRBJ2-5; the match to TRBD2 covers 7 bases. Sequences were obtained from naive CD8+ T cells from blood, with Jurkat cell RNA spiked in. Subset denoted: FACS-sorted CD8+CD4-CCR7+CD45RA+ naive T cells. The source of this sequence is a human donor in good health. Some libraries in this study had Jurkat cell RNA spiked in. The CDR3 sequence is CSVEDGASGETQYF. CDR3 bases: TGCAGCGTTGAAGATGGGGCTAGCGGAGAGACCCAGTACTTC.